Following are 20 T cell receptor beta chains from one sample sequenced in a study of T-cell reconstitution after alpha-beta-depleted transplantation in children. Unique molecular identifiers were incorporated into the prepared TCRbeta library. TCRdb reanalysed the PCR reads using MiXCR and keeps one entry per CDR3 protein. The repertoire holds about 540,000 distinct CDR3 sequences, approximately 16% seen once, with 3.3% in the top ten. Sample: PBMCs from the stem cell graft donor, taken from the stem cell graft. These receptors all stem from a human donor who donated a stem cell graft to a child with acute lymphoblastic leukemia.

This clonotype has more than one count but fewer than ten. The genes are TRBV4-1 and TRBJ2-3; no clear D. Germline CDR1 MGHRA, CDR2 YSYEKL. The CDR3 runs 15 residues. The V end was cut by 1 base, the J end by 0 bases, with 8 bases between. CDR3 coding DNA: TGCGCCAGCAGCCAAGTGTTTCAGAGCACAGATACGCAGTATTTT. Its protein product is CASSQVFQSTDTQYF.

The chain uses TRBV25-1 and TRBJ2-7; the D is unclear. V gave up 5 bases and J gave up 0 bases, with 8 bases separating them. Germline lookup yields CDR1 MGHDK and CDR2 SYGVNS. CDR3 length: 13 residues. CDR3 in amino acids: CASSPPDSYEQYF. CDR3 DNA sequence: TGTGCCAGCAGTCCCCCGGACTCCTACGAGCAGTACTTC.

V gene TRBV9 combines with J gene TRBJ2-2; D is unresolved. Trimming left V 2 bases short and J 1 base short, with 9 bases between. The CDR3 is 15 amino acids. From germline, CDR1 is SGDLS and CDR2 YYNGEE. CDR3 residues: CASSVRSGNTGELFF. The CDR3 DNA is TGTGCCAGCAGCGTTCGGTCCGGGAACACCGGGGAGCTGTTTTTT.

The chain recombines TRBV5-1 with TRBJ1-2; 8 bases are shared with TRBD1. Germline loops: CDR1 SGHRS, CDR2 YFSETQ. The CDR3 has 13 residues. The V and J ends lost 4 bases and 8 bases, in that order; junction bases with no gene match: 7. The CDR3 nucleotides read TGCGCCAGCAGCAACGACAGGGGCTTGGGCTACACCTTC. Protein product: CASSNDRGLGYTF.

The chain is built from TRBV7-9 and TRBJ2-1, with 7 bases matching TRBD2. Germline CDR1 and CDR2: SEHNR and FQNEAQ (reference sequence). V lost 2 bases, J lost 6 bases, and 10 bases stayed unmatched. This CDR3 has 16 residues. CDR3 nucleotide sequence: TGTGCCAGCAGCTTACAGCCAGCGGGAATTACCAATGAGCAGTTCTTC. Protein sequence: CASSLQPAGITNEQFF. Using reference TRBV7-9 and TRBJ2-1 for the parts outside the CDR3, the full variable domain is DTGVSQNPRHKITKRGQNVTFRCDPISEHNRLYWYRQTLGQGPEFLTYFQNEAQLEKSRLLSDRFSAERPKGSFSTLEIQRTEQGDSAMYLCASSLQPAGITNEQFFGPGTRLTVL.

This clonotype was seen a few times. This chain links TRBV2 with TRBJ2-5; 11 nucleotides match TRBD2. Germline CDR1 is SNHLY and CDR2 is FYNNEI. V lost 4 bases to trimming and J lost 4 bases; unmatched junction nucleotides: 2. The CDR3 runs 14 residues. CDR3 amino acids: CASSVLAGVETQYF. The CDR3 bases are TGTGCCAGCAGTGTACTAGCGGGAGTAGAGACCCAGTACTTC.

This clonotype was seen many times. The V call is TRBV12-3 or TRBV12-4, the J call TRBJ2-1; TRBD2 aligns across 13 bases. The CDR3 spans 15 residues. J lost 7 bases, V lost 6 bases, and 6 bases had no gene match. The CDR3 sequence is CASSGWTSGSNEQFF. The CDR3 DNA reads TGTGCCAGCAGCGGATGGACTAGCGGGAGTAATGAGCAGTTCTTC.

V and J are TRBV10-1 and TRBJ2-3, with 10 bases identical to TRBD2. This CDR3 is built from 18 residues. V was pared by 3 bases and J by 5 bases, with 14 bases of the junction left unmatched. Germline values: CDR1 WNHNN, CDR2 SYGVQD (reference sequence). The CDR3 DNA is TGCGCCAGCAGTGACCACTCTCCCGGGACTAGCGTGGAAGATACGCAGTATTTT. This sequence encodes CASSDHSPGTSVEDTQYF.

J is TRBJ2-7 and V is TRBV12-5, with 9 bases identical to TRBD1. J was trimmed by 3 bases and V by 5 bases; bases with no gene match: 8. The CDR3 contains 15 residues. Germline-derived CDR1 and CDR2 are LGHNT and FRNRAP. The CDR3 DNA follows: TGTGCTAGTGGTACCATCCCGGGACAGGGCTACGAGCAGTACTTC. This translates into CASGTIPGQGYEQYF.

This clonotype was observed a handful of times. The chain is built from TRBV11-2 and TRBJ2-1; 10 positions agree with TRBD2. Germline CDR1 reads SGHAT; CDR2 reads FQNNGV. Trimming at V came to 5 bases and at J to 9 bases, leaving 10 bases not matched to a gene. The CDR3 has 15 amino acids. The CDR3 loop is CASSPWLAGGREQFF. The CDR3 DNA follows: TGTGCCAGCAGCCCCTGGTTAGCGGGAGGACGTGAGCAGTTCTTC.

This rearrangement joins TRBV10-3 to TRBJ1-5; D ambiguous. Germline loops: CDR1 ENHRY, CDR2 SYGVKD. This CDR3 is built from 14 residues. Trimming took 6 bases from V and 4 from J, leaving 13 bases between them. The CDR3 DNA sequence: TGTGCCATCAGCGTCTCCGGAATAAATCAGCCCCAGCATTTT. This codes for CAISVSGINQPQHF.

This rearrangement joins TRBV5-1 to TRBJ2-1; 9 nucleotides match TRBD2. The CDR3 extends over 17 amino acids. The V segment lost 0 bases and the J segment 4 bases; nucleotides outside the gene matches: 8. CDR1 and CDR2 (germline): SGHRS, YFSETQ. The CDR3 bases are TGCGCCAGCAGCTTGGGACTAGCGGATGGGGGATACAATGAGCAGTTCTTC. Amino acid sequence: CASSLGLADGGYNEQFF. The variable domain in full, completed from reference TRBV5-1 and TRBJ2-1, reads KAGVTQTPRYLIKTRGQQVTLSCSPISGHRSVSWYQQTPGQGLQFLFEYFSETQRNKGNFPGRFSGRQFSNSRSEMNVSTLELGDSALYLCASSLGLADGGYNEQFFGPGTRLTVL.

This chain uses TRBV12-3 or TRBV12-4 with TRBJ1-1; the D gene is possibly TRBD1 (5 bases). CDR3 length: 15 amino acids. Trimming left V 4 bases short and J 1 base short, with 13 bases between. The CDR3 loop is CASSYPQGRNTEAFF. Here the CDR3 DNA reads TGTGCCAGCAGTTATCCCCAGGGAAGGAACACTGAAGCTTTCTTT.

This clonotype was picked up a small number of times. This sequence joins TRBV13 and TRBJ1-1; D gene unclear. The CDR3 is made up of 14 amino acids. V was shortened by 4 bases and J by 1 base, with 10 bases between the two germline ends. Germline V gene data show CDR1 as PRHDT and CDR2 as FYEKMQ (reference sequence). The CDR3 here is CASSSYHTNTEAFF. The CDR3 DNA reads TGTGCCAGCAGCTCATACCACACGAACACTGAAGCTTTCTTT.

There are a few counts of this clonotype. Written as DNA, the CDR3 is TGTGCCAGCAGTGACTCTGGGGAGGGTGACACTGAAGCTTTCTTT. It encodes CASSDSGEGDTEAFF. V gene TRBV6-4 combines with J gene TRBJ1-1; D is unresolved. The germline V gene has CDR1 MRHNA and CDR2 SNTAGT. The CDR3 is 15 amino acids. V lost 0 bases and J lost 3, with 11 bases in between.

There are a few counts of this clonotype. The V and J genes are TRBV12-3 or TRBV12-4 and TRBJ2-2; D possibly corresponds to TRBD1 (6 bases). The ends were cut back, 3 bases at V and 8 bases at J, with 19 bases in the middle. The CDR3 extends over 16 amino acids. CDR3 loop: CASSFPDWGRLGELFF. The CDR3 coding sequence is TGTGCCAGCAGTTTCCCGGATTGGGGGCGGTTGGGGGAGCTGTTTTTT.

V gene TRBV20-1 combines with J gene TRBJ2-3; 14 bases match TRBD2. Germline CDR1 reads DFQATT; CDR2 reads SNEGSKA (reference sequence). The CDR3 has 18 residues. Trimming took 3 bases from V and 4 from J; bases not matched to a gene: 12. CDR3 loop: CSARSGTSGSWPPDTQYF. CDR3 bases: TGCAGTGCTAGGTCCGGGACTAGCGGGAGCTGGCCCCCAGATACGCAGTATTTT.

This clonotype occurred many times. This chain links TRBV6-1 with TRBJ1-2; D gene unclear. The V gene's germline CDR1 is MNHNS and CDR2 SASEGT. The CDR3 consists of 13 residues. V shed 6 bases and J shed 0 bases, with 8 bases lying between them. The CDR3 DNA reads TGTGCCAGCAGCCCGACTTCTAACTATGGCTACACCTTC. It encodes CASSPTSNYGYTF.

This rearrangement joins TRBV7-9 to TRBJ1-1; a possible D gene is TRBD1 (6 bases). The CDR3 spans 14 residues. Trimming took off 1 base at V and 10 bases at J, with 16 bases between the two ends. The V gene's germline CDR1 is SEHNR and CDR2 FQNEAQ (reference sequence). In nucleotides, the CDR3 is TGTGCCAGCAGCTTAGGGACAGTCCCGGGGGGAGCTTTCTTT. Its protein is CASSLGTVPGGAFF.

The chain recombines TRBV7-3 with TRBJ2-1; 9 bases align to TRBD2. Per the germline V gene, CDR1 is SGHTA and CDR2 is FQGTGA. The CDR3 consists of 16 residues. V shed 2 bases and J 5 bases; nucleotides not matched to a gene: 7. This CDR3 reads CASSLLGTSLDNEQFF. The CDR3 coding sequence is TGTGCCAGCAGCTTATTAGGGACTAGCTTAGACAATGAGCAGTTCTTC.